This note documents a single TCR beta chain sequence. Trimming took 4 bases from V and 10 from J; bases not matched to a gene: 6. There are 13 residues in the CDR3. Original methodology: Amplification of reference gene primers was used by the study to estimate nucleated cell counts. Using immunoSEQ multiplex PCR, the repertoire was profiled, and TCRdb retains in-frame clones only, with some absent. V and J calls and clone size are given by that table; D and trimming were obtained from the DNA. The table lists around 480,000 clones, about nine tenths of them singletons. This record comes from a study of blood T cell repertoires in COVID-19. Study context: Both acute and convalescent COVID-19 samples were obtained from the United States, Italy and Spain. The cDNA or gDNA used as material had been derived from T cells, B-cell-depleted T cells, or PBMCs.

Sequencing was performed on peripheral blood. The sequence was collected from a woman aged 50 to 65 with COVID-19, enrolled during active disease. The J gene is TRBJ1-4, the V gene TRBV12-3 or TRBV12-4; 7 positions match TRBD1. The CDR3 sequence: CASSSNQGGKLFF. The CDR3 coding sequence is TGTGCCAGCAGTTCAAACCAGGGGGGAAAACTGTTTTTT.